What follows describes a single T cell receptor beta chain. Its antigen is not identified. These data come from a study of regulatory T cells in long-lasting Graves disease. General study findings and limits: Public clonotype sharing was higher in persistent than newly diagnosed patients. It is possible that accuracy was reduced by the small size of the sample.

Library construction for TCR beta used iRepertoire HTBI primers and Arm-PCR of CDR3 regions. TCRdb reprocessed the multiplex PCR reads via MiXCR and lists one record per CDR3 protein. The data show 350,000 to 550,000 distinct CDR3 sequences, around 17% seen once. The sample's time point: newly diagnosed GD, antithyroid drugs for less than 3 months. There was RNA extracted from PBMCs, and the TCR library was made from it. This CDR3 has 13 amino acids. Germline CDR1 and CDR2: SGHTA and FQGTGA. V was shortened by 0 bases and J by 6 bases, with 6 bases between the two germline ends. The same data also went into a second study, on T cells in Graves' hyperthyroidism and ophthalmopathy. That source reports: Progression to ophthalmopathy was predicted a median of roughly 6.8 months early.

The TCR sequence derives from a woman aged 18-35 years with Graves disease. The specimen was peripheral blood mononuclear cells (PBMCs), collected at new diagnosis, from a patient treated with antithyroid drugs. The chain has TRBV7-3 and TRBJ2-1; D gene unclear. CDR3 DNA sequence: TGTGCCAGCAGCTTAACCTCCCCCAATGAGCAGTTCTTC. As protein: CASSLTSPNEQFF. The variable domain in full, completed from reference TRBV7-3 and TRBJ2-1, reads GAGVSQTPSNKVTEKGKYVELRCDPISGHTALYWYRQSLGQGPEFLIYFQGTGAADDSGLPNDRFFAVRPEGSVSTLKIQRTERGDSAVYLCASSLTSPNEQFFGPGTRLTVL.